The following is a TCR beta chain sequence with its context. Its antigen is as yet unknown. Distinct nucleotide sequences in the sample also encode this CDR3. As processed by the authors: Clinicopathological groups supplied CDR3 differences that were used to build a distant-metastasis classifier for papillary thyroid cancer. TCRdb reanalyzed the PCR reads with MiXCR. The V and J calls were determined by TCRdb, not by the authors. Here the sample spans 30,000 or so clones, about 29% being singletons. Every patient underwent thyroid surgery untreated. The record originates from a study of metastatic and nonmetastatic thyroid tumors. In the study overall: Across peripheral blood and tumor or nodule tissue samples taken from malignant and benign thyroid patients, the repertoires were compared with one another.

Study findings and constraints: The study reportedly found significantly higher TCR beta diversity in malignant thyroid tumors than benign nodules, in blood and tumor.

This CDR3 spans 13 amino acids. V lost 9 bases to trimming and J lost 0 bases, with 9 bases between them. CDR1 and CDR2 (germline): SNHLY, FYNNEI. The chain combines TRBV2 with TRBJ1-5; D unresolved. The TCR comes from a female donor with papillary thyroid cancer or a benign thyroid nodule (not recorded which). Some clones in this sample may be carry-over from other donors' samples. The sequenced material came from blood. CDR3 bases: TGTGCCAGTATTGCCGATAGCAATCAGCCCCAGCATTTT. Protein product: CASIADSNQPQHF.